This TCR beta chain was found in a study of blood T cell repertoires in COVID-19. Study in general: Researchers got acute and convalescent COVID-19 samples from the United States, Italy and Spain.

Cohorts were based on clinical histories the participants reported. Germline CDR1 reads MDHEN; CDR2 reads SYDVKM. V lost 6 bases to trimming and J lost 6 bases; unmatched junction nucleotides: 4. The CDR3 is 13 residues long. TCRdb keeps only in-frame clones here, not all; method: immunoSEQ multiplex PCR. The sample has 250,000 to 350,000 clones; around 84% are singletons. Sequencing was done on a sample of PBMCs or T cells enriched from blood (not recorded which). The sequence derives from a woman aged 45 to 65 who had recovered from COVID-19. The rearrangement joins TRBV28 to TRBJ2-1; 8 bases agree with TRBD2. CDR3 nucleotide sequence: TGTGCCAGCAGCCGAGGACTAGCCAATGAGCAGTTCTTC. This gives the protein CASSRGLANEQFF.